The 15 T cell receptor beta chains presented below share a single source sample, sequenced in a study of blood T cell repertoires in COVID-19. This table comes from immunoSEQ multiplex PCR, and its TCRdb copy is limited to in-frame clones, with some not included. Among 120,000 to 150,000 clones listed, about four fifths were seen once. The sample taken for sequencing was peripheral blood. Receptor source: a human donor in a cohort sampled during active COVID-19.

The CDR3 sequence is CASSPHRAPSTNEKLFF. The CDR3 nucleotides are TGTGCCAGCAGCCCTCACAGGGCCCCTTCAACTAATGAAAAACTGTTTTTT. The J gene is TRBJ1-4, the V gene TRBV9; D may be TRBD1 (6 bases). Per the germline V gene, CDR1 is SGDLS and CDR2 is YYNGEE. The germline V and J ends were trimmed by 4 bases and 0 bases, with 16 bases remaining between them. The CDR3 is 17 amino acids.

The chain uses TRBV28 and TRBJ2-2, with D possibly TRBD1 on 5 matching bases. The V gene lost 3 bases and the J gene lost 0 bases, with 8 bases spanning the gap. This CDR3 comprises 15 residues. The germline gives CDR1 MDHEN, CDR2 SYDVKM. The CDR3 spells CASSLTAPNTGELFF. The CDR3 DNA sequence: TGTGCCAGCAGTTTGACAGCCCCGAACACCGGGGAGCTGTTTTTT.

This rearrangement joins TRBV25-1 to TRBJ1-2; D is possibly TRBD1 (6 bases). Germline CDR1 MGHDK, CDR2 SYGVNS. The V end was cut by 2 bases, the J end by 8 bases, with 15 bases between. CDR3 length: 14 residues. DNA for the CDR3: TGTGCCAGCAGTGAAACCCGACACCAGGGGGGCTACACCTTC. Translated, it gives CASSETRHQGGYTF.

This clone was found a few times. The chain carries TRBV5-1 and TRBJ1-1; D is unclear. CDR3 length equals 13 residues. CDR1 is SGHRS, CDR2 YFSETQ, per germline. V lost 5 bases and J lost 3, with 11 bases in between. The CDR3 reads CASRREADTEAFF. Written as DNA, the CDR3 is TGCGCCAGCAGACGGGAGGCTGACACTGAAGCTTTCTTT.

Only one count was recorded for this clone. V and J are TRBV3-1 (or the pseudogene TRBV3-2) and TRBJ2-2; 7 bases agree with TRBD1. The CDR3 covers 18 residues. From germline, CDR1 is LGHDT and CDR2 YNNKEL (reference sequence). V lost 4 bases to trimming and J lost 7 bases; unmatched junction nucleotides: 18. The CDR3 here is CASSPDMPGTAGSGELFF. As DNA, the CDR3 is TGTGCCAGCAGCCCCGATATGCCAGGGACAGCTGGCAGCGGGGAGCTGTTTTTT.

The chain recombines TRBV28 with TRBJ1-1; D call uncertain. This CDR3 is built from 11 residues. The V end lost 2 bases, the J end lost 12 bases, and 10 bases lay between the germline ends. The germline V gene has CDR1 MDHEN and CDR2 SYDVKM. As DNA, the CDR3 is TGTGCCAGCAGTTTAGCGGGCGGGACTTTCTTT. Residues: CASSLAGGTFF.

There are a few counts of this clone. The chain couples TRBV7-2 to TRBJ2-2; D perhaps matches TRBD2 (6 bases). Germline loops: CDR1 SGHTA, CDR2 FQGNSA. The CDR3 is 13 amino acids. V was clipped by 3 bases and J by 6 bases, with 8 bases between them. As DNA, the CDR3 is TGTGCCAGCAGCTTCACGGGAGCCGGGGAGCTGTTTTTT. Translated, it gives CASSFTGAGELFF.

The table lists this clone with a count of one. The chain links TRBV19 to TRBJ1-3; 7 nucleotides agree with TRBD1. This CDR3 comprises 15 residues. J lost 2 bases, V lost 3 bases, and 4 bases had no gene match. Germline loops: CDR1 LNHDA, CDR2 SQIVND (reference sequence). The CDR3, as DNA: TGTGCCAGTAGTATCGACAGGGATCCTGGAAACACCATATATTTT. Its translation: CASSIDRDPGNTIYF.

This clone was observed once. The genes are TRBV9 and TRBJ1-6, with TRBD1 identical over 8 bases. The CDR3 is 16 amino acids. V shed 3 bases, J shed 6 bases, and the junction held 8 bases outside the gene matches. Germline lookup yields CDR1 SGDLS and CDR2 YYNGEE. CDR3 coding DNA: TGTGCCAGCAGCGCCAGTCAGGGGGCCGGTAATTCACCCCTCCACTTT. As protein: CASSASQGAGNSPLHF.

The chain joins TRBV27 to TRBJ2-1, with 8 positions matching TRBD2. Germline loops: CDR1 MNHEY, CDR2 SMNVEV (reference sequence). The ends lost 2 bases at V and 6 bases at J; junction bases unmatched: 6. This CDR3 has 15 amino acids. The CDR3 DNA follows: TGTGCCAGCAGTTTACCGGGAGGGGGTATCAATGAGCAGTTCTTC. It translates to CASSLPGGGINEQFF.

The V gene is TRBV18, the J gene TRBJ1-6, with D perhaps TRBD1 (6 bases). From germline, CDR1 is KGHSH and CDR2 LQKENI. With 1 base removed from V and 0 bases from J, the gap between germline ends came to 7 bases. CDR3 length: 16 residues. The CDR3: CASSPLRGSYNSPLHF. The CDR3 DNA is TGTGCCAGCTCACCACTCAGGGGCTCCTATAATTCACCCCTCCACTTT.

This chain uses TRBV19 with TRBJ2-1; 11 bases align to TRBD2. In germline, CDR1 is LNHDA, CDR2 SQIVND (reference sequence). CDR3 length: 14 residues. J was trimmed by 4 bases and V by 5 bases; bases with no gene match: 1. CDR3 residues: CASSVAGGYNEQFF. In DNA, the CDR3 is TGTGCCAGTAGTGTAGCGGGAGGGTACAATGAGCAGTTCTTC. The full variable domain, with the rest looked up from reference TRBV19 and TRBJ2-1, is DGGITQSPKYLFRKEGQNVTLSCEQNLNHDAMYWYRQDPGQGLRLIYYSQIVNDFQKGDIAEGYSVSREKKESFPLTVTSAQKNPTAFYLCASSVAGGYNEQFFGPGTRLTVL.

This clone was seen a handful of times. The genes are TRBV6-5 and TRBJ2-7; 8 bases map to TRBD1. With V trimmed by 6 bases and J by 5 bases, 6 bases remained unmatched. The CDR3 sequence is 13 residues long. From germline, CDR1 is MNHEY and CDR2 SVGAGI. This chain's CDR3 is CASRETGAHEQYF. Here the CDR3 DNA reads TGTGCCAGCAGGGAGACAGGGGCCCACGAGCAGTACTTC.

The chain carries TRBV10-3 and TRBJ2-1; TRBD2 matches at 9 bases. The CDR3 is 14 amino acids. Trimming removed 11 bases from V and 5 bases from J; junction bases left unmatched: 10. Per germline, CDR1 ENHRY and CDR2 SYGVKD. CDR3 loop: CALGGLAGHNEQFF. DNA for the CDR3: TGTGCCTTGGGGGGGCTAGCGGGACACAATGAGCAGTTCTTC.

The chain employs TRBV5-4 and TRBJ2-2; a weak D match, TRBD1 (6 bases). CDR1 and CDR2 (germline): SGHNT, YYREEE (reference sequence). The CDR3 is made up of 17 amino acids. The ends were cut back, 1 base at V and 1 base at J, with 14 bases in the middle. This chain's CDR3 is CASSLLLGHLNTGELFF. CDR3 in DNA: TGTGCCAGCAGCTTGCTTCTGGGACACCTGAACACCGGGGAGCTGTTTTTT.